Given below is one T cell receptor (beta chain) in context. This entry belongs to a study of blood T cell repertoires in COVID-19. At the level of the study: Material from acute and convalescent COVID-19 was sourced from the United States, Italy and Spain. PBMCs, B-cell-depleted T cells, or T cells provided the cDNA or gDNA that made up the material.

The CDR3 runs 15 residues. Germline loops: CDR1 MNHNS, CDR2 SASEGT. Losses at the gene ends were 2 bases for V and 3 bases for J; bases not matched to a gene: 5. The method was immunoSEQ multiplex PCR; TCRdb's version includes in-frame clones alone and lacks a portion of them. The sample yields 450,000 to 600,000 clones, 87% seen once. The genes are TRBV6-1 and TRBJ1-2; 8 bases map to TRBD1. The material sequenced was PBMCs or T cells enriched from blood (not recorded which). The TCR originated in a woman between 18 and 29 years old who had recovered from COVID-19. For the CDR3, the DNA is TGTGCCAGCAGTGAATCAGGGGGCGCAGACTATGGCTACACCTTC. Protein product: CASSESGGADYGYTF.